This record looks at one T cell receptor (beta chain) sequence and its context. The germline gives CDR1 SQVTM, CDR2 ANQGSEA. V was clipped by 4 bases and J by 9 bases; unmatched bases: 4. The CDR3 runs to 13 residues. The sample is drawn from a study of blood T cell repertoires in COVID-19. Libraries were prepared by immunoSEQ multiplex PCR; TCRdb keeps only in-frame clonotypes and omits some of them. The sample has over 200,000 clones; roughly nine tenths are singletons. The source material was peripheral blood. This sequence was found in a man aged 35-49 years with active or convalescent COVID-19. The V gene is TRBV29-1, the J gene TRBJ2-1; the match to TRBD2 covers 12 bases. For the CDR3, the DNA is TGCAGCGTTGTCGGACTAGCGGGGCCTGAGCAGTTCTTC. It codes for CSVVGLAGPEQFF.